A selection of T cell receptor beta chains follows, all from one sample in a study of T-cell reconstitution after alpha-beta-depleted transplantation in children. TCRdb fed the PCR reads into MiXCR, producing one record per CDR3 protein. The sample has fewer than 250,000 distinct CDR3 sequences; approximately 8% are singletons. Sequencing was performed on PBMCs, mostly from graft donor cells, taken 180 days after TCRalphabeta/CD19-depleted stem cell transplant. The receptor set was obtained from a male patient between 5 and 17 years old who had a stem cell transplant for acute lymphoblastic leukemia, so the T cells may come from the graft donor. The CDR3 runs from the conserved cysteine through the conserved F or W. Each record gives: clone size, V gene, D gene, J gene, CDR3 DNA, CDR3 protein. D genes are given only for firm matches. The size entry is marked missing in some rows and otherwise reads once, few, many or a size class.

few,TRBV7-3,NA,TRBJ2-3,TGTGCCAGCAGCCCCGGACCAGTTAGTTCCTCGCAGTATTTT,CASSPGPVSSSQYF
many,TRBV4-3,NA,TRBJ2-6,TGCGCCAGCAGCCTCGCCGGGGGATCTGGGGCCAACGTCCTGACTTTC,CASSLAGGSGANVLTF
many,TRBV6-5,NA,TRBJ2-3,TGTGCCAGCAGTTACCGGGCGGGGGCACGCACAGATACGCAGTATTTT,CASSYRAGARTDTQYF
many,TRBV6-5,TRBD1,TRBJ1-1,TGTGCCAGCAGTTACGCGGACAGGGTGAACACTGAAGCTTTCTTT,CASSYADRVNTEAFF
many,TRBV3-1,NA,TRBJ1-1,TGTGCCAGCAGCCCCCTTGGGGGATTTATGAACACTGAAGCTTTCTTT,CASSPLGGFMNTEAFF
few,TRBV6-5,TRBD1,TRBJ2-4,TGTGCCAGCAGTTACGGGACAGCCTTAGCCAAAAACATTCAGTACTTC,CASSYGTALAKNIQYF
many,TRBV5-1,TRBD2,TRBJ2-1,TGCGCCAGCAGCTTGGTAGGTAGCGGGGGGGCCGGTTACAATGAGCAGTTCTTC,CASSLVGSGGAGYNEQFF
many,TRBV28,NA,TRBJ2-7,TGTGCCAGCAGTTCCACCTACGAGCAGTACTTC,CASSSTYEQYF
many,TRBV4-3,NA,TRBJ1-3,TGCGCCAGCAGCCAAAATCCCGAGCGAGGAAACACCATATATTTT,CASSQNPERGNTIYF
few,TRBV9,NA,TRBJ2-1,TGTGCCAGCAGCGTAGATGGAAATGAGCAGTTCTTC,CASSVDGNEQFF
many,TRBV12-3/TRBV12-4,NA,TRBJ1-5,TGTGCCAGCAGTCCGGAAGAATATAGCAATCAGCCCCAGCATTTT,CASSPEEYSNQPQHF
NA,TRBV19,NA,TRBJ1-1,TGTGCCAGTAAGGTGGCAGGGGAGGAAGCTTTCTTT,CASKVAGEEAFF
many,TRBV4-3,TRBD2,TRBJ2-2,TGCGCCAGCAGCCAAGATGTAATCGGCCTAGCGGCAAACACCGGGGAGCTGTTTTTT,CASSQDVIGLAANTGELFF
many,TRBV20-1,NA,TRBJ2-5,TGCAGTGCCACGGGAAAGGAGACCCAGTACTTC,CSATGKETQYF
many,TRBV6-5,TRBD2,TRBJ2-1,TGTGCCAGCAGTTACGGGGCGGGGGGCTTCTACAATGAGCAGTTCTTC,CASSYGAGGFYNEQFF
many,TRBV29-1,TRBD1,TRBJ2-3,TGCAGCGTTGCCCTTCAGGGGGTGGCAGATACGCAGTATTTT,CSVALQGVADTQYF
few,TRBV11-2,NA,TRBJ1-2,TGTGCCAGCAGCACAACCGGTGGAGCTTACTATGGCTACACCTTC,CASSTTGGAYYGYTF
few,TRBV9,NA,TRBJ2-3,TGTGCCAGCAGCGTAGAAGCCGGGAGACGGACAGATACGCAGTATTTT,CASSVEAGRRTDTQYF
many,TRBV20-1,TRBD1,TRBJ2-5,TGCAGTGCTAGGTACAGGGGACAAGAGACCCAGTACTTC,CSARYRGQETQYF
many,TRBV7-9,NA,TRBJ1-1,TGTGCCAGCAGCTTAGCCGGGGGGGGCACTGAAGCTTTCTTT,CASSLAGGGTEAFF
many,TRBV28,NA,TRBJ2-7,TGTGCCAGCAGGTCTGGCGGGAACGGGAACGAGCAGTACTTC,CASRSGGNGNEQYF
many,TRBV6-2/TRBV6-3,NA,TRBJ2-5,TGTGCCAGCAGTTACGTGACAGCCTTTCAAGAGACCCAGTACTTC,CASSYVTAFQETQYF
many,TRBV5-1,NA,TRBJ1-1,TGCGCCAGCAGTTCAACTGGGGGCGCCCCTGAAGCTTTCTTT,CASSSTGGAPEAFF
many,TRBV12-3/TRBV12-4,TRBD2,TRBJ2-2,TGTGCCAGCAGCCTTGGGACTAGGATATCCGGGGAGCTGTTTTTT,CASSLGTRISGELFF
many,TRBV7-9,TRBD2,TRBJ2-7,TGTGCCAGCAGTTTCCGCGGGGGGATCGGGTGGCCCTACGAGCAGTACTTC,CASSFRGGIGWPYEQYF
many,TRBV9,TRBD1,TRBJ1-2,TGTGCCAGCAGCGTAGTATGGACAGGGAGTGGCTACACCTTC,CASSVVWTGSGYTF
few,TRBV7-2,NA,TRBJ1-4,TGTGCCAGCAGCCCCGTCCGGGACCGCTTTGAAAAACTGTTTTTT,CASSPVRDRFEKLFF
many,TRBV5-1,NA,TRBJ2-7,TGCGCCAGCAGCTGGGGGACAGGAGCCGGGACTAGCCGCGAGCAGTACTTC,CASSWGTGAGTSREQYF
few,TRBV20-1,NA,TRBJ2-7,TGCAGTGCTAAGTCCGCTCGCACAGCCTACGAGCAGTACTTC,CSAKSARTAYEQYF
NA,TRBV5-1,TRBD1,TRBJ2-5,TGTGCCAGCAGCTCGAGCGGACAGGGATACGAGACCCAGTACTTC,CASSSSGQGYETQYF
many,TRBV5-5,TRBD1,TRBJ2-5,TGTGCCAGCAGCCTGACCGGGACAGGAAGGGGGGAGACCCAGTACTTC,CASSLTGTGRGETQYF
many,TRBV2,TRBD1,TRBJ2-7,TGTGCCAGCAGTGAATACGGCAAGACAGGGACCTTGGAGTACTTC,CASSEYGKTGTLEYF
many,TRBV28,TRBD2,TRBJ2-7,TGTGCCAGCAGCCCCTCGACAGCGGGAGTTTACGAGCAGTACTTC,CASSPSTAGVYEQYF
many,TRBV7-9,NA,TRBJ2-4,TGTGCCAGCAGCCAATACGAGGGTCTGGCCAAAAACATTCAGTACTTC,CASSQYEGLAKNIQYF
few,TRBV6-1,NA,TRBJ2-7,TGTGCCAGCAGCGAGTGGACATCCTACGAGCAGTACTTC,CASSEWTSYEQYF
many,TRBV12-3/TRBV12-4,NA,TRBJ1-1,TGTGCCAGCAGTTTACAGACAGGGAACACTGAAGCTTTCTTT,CASSLQTGNTEAFF
many,TRBV20-1,TRBD2,TRBJ2-2,TGCAGTGCTAGACCCGGGACTAGAGGCACCGGCGAGCTGTTTTTT,CSARPGTRGTGELFF
many,TRBV5-1,TRBD2,TRBJ2-1,TGCGCCAGCAGCTGGGGTACGGGGGGTGAGCAGTTCTTC,CASSWGTGGEQFF
many,TRBV24-1,TRBD1,TRBJ2-2,TGTGCCACCAGTGACCCCGGGACAGGGGCCGGGGAGCTGTTTTTT,CATSDPGTGAGELFF
many,TRBV2,NA,TRBJ2-2,TGTGCCAGCAGTGAAGACCAGACCGGGGAGCTGTTTTTT,CASSEDQTGELFF
many,TRBV20-1,NA,TRBJ2-7,TGCAGTGCCAAACAGGGAGCAGTCCACGAGCAGTACTTC,CSAKQGAVHEQYF
many,TRBV12-3/TRBV12-4,NA,TRBJ1-1,TGTGCCAGCAGCCAGGGAGGTGGGGCTGGGGTCACTGAAGCTTTCTTT,CASSQGGGAGVTEAFF
many,TRBV29-1,NA,TRBJ2-7,TGCAGCGTTGGGCTCGGGTTCTCCTACGAGCAGTACTTC,CSVGLGFSYEQYF
few,TRBV11-2,NA,TRBJ2-2,TGTGCCAGCAGCTTAAGGACGGCCTCGACCACCGGGGAGCTGTTTTTT,CASSLRTASTTGELFF
many,TRBV29-1,TRBD1,TRBJ1-2,TGCAGCGTTCGGGACCGGACAGGAACGGGGGACTATGGCTACACCTTC,CSVRDRTGTGDYGYTF
many,TRBV20-1,NA,TRBJ1-2,TGCAGTGCCCACGACCCGCAGGGTAGGGACTACACCTTC,CSAHDPQGRDYTF
NA,TRBV11-2,NA,TRBJ1-1,TGTGCCAGCAGCTTAACGGCGATGAACACTGAAGCTTTCTTT,CASSLTAMNTEAFF
many,TRBV20-1,NA,TRBJ2-1,TGCAGTGCTTGCCCGGCGAGCTCCTACAATGAGCAGTTCTTC,CSACPASSYNEQFF
many,TRBV15,NA,TRBJ1-5,TGTGCCACCAGCGGGGCCCCGAGGGATCAGCCCCAGCATTTT,CATSGAPRDQPQHF
many,TRBV7-9,TRBD2,TRBJ2-5,TGTGCCAGCAGCTGGGGCCGAGCGGGAGGAGGTGAGACCCAGTACTTC,CASSWGRAGGGETQYF
many,TRBV24-1,TRBD2,TRBJ2-2,TGTGCCACCAGTGGAGCGGGAGGCCCTCCGGGGGAGCTGTTTTTT,CATSGAGGPPGELFF
many,TRBV20-1,TRBD1,TRBJ2-7,TGCAGTGCTAGATCGGACAGGGTTTGGTACGAGCAGTACTTC,CSARSDRVWYEQYF